The entry that follows covers one TCR beta chain sequence. Its specificity is not known. Diagnoses used clinical symptoms, serum thyroxine and TRAb, thyroid ultrasound and orbital computed tomography. Amplification of TCR beta CDR3 regions was performed using RNA transcripts as template. The study used the HTBI primer set for a first-round RT-PCR of the TCR CDR3. TCRdb used MiXCR to reprocess the multiplex PCR reads, holding one entry per CDR3 protein. The table has hundreds of thousands of distinct CDR3 sequences, around 13% seen once. This specimen comes from a study of T cells in Graves' hyperthyroidism and ophthalmopathy. Notes on the study in general: Among thyroid clonotypes expanded above 0.001, most also appeared in blood. Patients with ophthalmopathy were separated from those with stable hyperthyroidism by a 13 V-J model.

Trimming shortened V by 1 base and J by 3 bases, and 9 bases separated the two germline ends. CDR1 and CDR2 from the germline V gene are SEHNR and FQNEAQ (reference sequence). CDR3 size: 14 residues. The gene calls are TRBV7-9 and TRBJ2-5; D is undetermined. Material for sequencing was blood. This TCR was recovered from a woman under 30 with Graves' hyperthyroidism. The CDR3 DNA reads TGTGCCAGCAGCTTAGTGACCAACAAAGAGACCCAGTACTTC. Encoded protein: CASSLVTNKETQYF.